This TCR beta chain came from a study of T cells in Graves' hyperthyroidism and ophthalmopathy. Regions amplified from RNA transcripts were the TCR beta CDR3 regions. A first-round RT-PCR of the TCR CDR3 used the HTBI primer set. TCRdb re-analysed the multiplex PCR reads in MiXCR, keeping a single row per CDR3 protein. The sample holds around 340,000 distinct CDR3 sequences, 15% to 20% seen once. Remarks on this clonotype: The target antigen is unknown.

Germline values: CDR1 GTSNPN, CDR2 SVGIG (reference sequence). The length of the CDR3 is 14 residues. V shed 4 bases and J 4 bases; nucleotides not matched to a gene: 4. Subjects aged 18 to 65 presented with newly diagnosed hyperthyroidism of less than 2 months' duration. Clinical symptoms, serum thyroxine and TRAb, thyroid ultrasound and orbital computed tomography together formed the diagnostic basis. Study results and caveats: Blood also held most thyroid clonotypes expanded beyond 0.001.

Sequencing was performed on blood. J is TRBJ1-5 and V is TRBV30; TRBD1 agrees at 10 bases. The receptor was derived from a woman between 50 and 59 years old with Graves' hyperthyroidism. CDR3 in DNA: TGTGCCTGGAAGGCGGGACAGGGGAATCAGCCCCAGCATTTT. Protein product: CAWKAGQGNQPQHF.